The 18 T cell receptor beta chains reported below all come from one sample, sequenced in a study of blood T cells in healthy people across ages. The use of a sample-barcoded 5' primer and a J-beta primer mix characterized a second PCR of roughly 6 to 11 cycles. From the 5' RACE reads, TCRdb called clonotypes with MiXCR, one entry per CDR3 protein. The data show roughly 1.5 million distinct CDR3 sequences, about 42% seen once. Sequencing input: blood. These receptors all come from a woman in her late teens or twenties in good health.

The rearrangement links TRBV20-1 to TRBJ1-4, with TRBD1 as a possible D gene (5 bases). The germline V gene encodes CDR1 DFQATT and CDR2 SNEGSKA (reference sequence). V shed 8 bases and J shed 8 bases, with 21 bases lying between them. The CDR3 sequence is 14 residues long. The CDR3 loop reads CSTAEGRETEKLFF. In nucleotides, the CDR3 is TGCAGTACCGCGGAGGGGAGGGAGACCGAAAAACTGTTTTTT.

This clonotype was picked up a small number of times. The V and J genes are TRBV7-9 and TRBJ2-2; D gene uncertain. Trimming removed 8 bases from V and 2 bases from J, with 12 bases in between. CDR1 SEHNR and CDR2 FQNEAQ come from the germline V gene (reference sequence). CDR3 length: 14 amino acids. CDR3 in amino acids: CASVGALNTGELFF. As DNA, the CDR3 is TGTGCCAGCGTCGGCGCCCTAAACACCGGGGAGCTGTTTTTT.

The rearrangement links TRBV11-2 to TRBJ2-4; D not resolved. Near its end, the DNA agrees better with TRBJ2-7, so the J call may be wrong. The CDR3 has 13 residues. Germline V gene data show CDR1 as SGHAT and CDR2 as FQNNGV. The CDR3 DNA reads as TGTGCCAGCAGCTTAAACAGCTTAAGCGAGCAGTACTTC. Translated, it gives CASSLNSLSEQYF.

This CDR3 is CASSPQGLSSYNSPLHF. The DNA of the CDR3 is TGTGCCAGCAGCCCCCAGGGTCTGAGCTCCTATAATTCACCCCTCCACTTT. The chain carries TRBV7-2 and TRBJ1-6, with D possibly TRBD1 on 5 matching bases. The CDR3 has 17 residues. In germline, CDR1 is SGHTA, CDR2 FQGNSA. Trimming took 5 bases from V and 0 from J, leaving 14 bases between them.

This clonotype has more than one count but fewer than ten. CDR3 protein: CASSVTGEWAQYF. The CDR3 bases are TGCGCCAGCAGCGTAACAGGGGAGTGGGCCCAGTACTTC. The V call is TRBV5-1, the J call TRBJ2-5, with TRBD1 matching over 7 bases. Germline-derived CDR1 and CDR2 are SGHRS and YFSETQ. Germline trimming cut 4 bases from V and 9 bases from J; bases unmatched to any gene: 9. CDR3 length equals 13 residues.

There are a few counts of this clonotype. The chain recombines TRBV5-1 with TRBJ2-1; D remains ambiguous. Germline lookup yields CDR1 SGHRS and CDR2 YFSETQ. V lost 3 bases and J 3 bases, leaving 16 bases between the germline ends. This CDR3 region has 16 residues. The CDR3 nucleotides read TGCGCCAGCAGCTCCGCCGGGTTTCGCCTCTACAATGAGCAGTTCTTC. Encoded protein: CASSSAGFRLYNEQFF.

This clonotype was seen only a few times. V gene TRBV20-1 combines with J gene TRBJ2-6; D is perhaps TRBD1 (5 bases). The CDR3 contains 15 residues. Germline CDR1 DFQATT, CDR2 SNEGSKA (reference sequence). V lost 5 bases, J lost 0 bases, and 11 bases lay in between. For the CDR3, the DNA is TGCAGTGCTTCGCCAGGGAACTCTGGGGCCAACGTCCTGACTTTC. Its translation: CSASPGNSGANVLTF.

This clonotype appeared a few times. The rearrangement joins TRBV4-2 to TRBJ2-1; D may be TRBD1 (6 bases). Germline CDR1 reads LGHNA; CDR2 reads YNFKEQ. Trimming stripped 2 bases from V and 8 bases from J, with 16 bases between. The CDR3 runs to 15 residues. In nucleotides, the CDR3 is TGTGCCAGCAGCCAAAACTACAGGGAGTGGGATGAGCAGTTCTTC. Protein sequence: CASSQNYREWDEQFF.

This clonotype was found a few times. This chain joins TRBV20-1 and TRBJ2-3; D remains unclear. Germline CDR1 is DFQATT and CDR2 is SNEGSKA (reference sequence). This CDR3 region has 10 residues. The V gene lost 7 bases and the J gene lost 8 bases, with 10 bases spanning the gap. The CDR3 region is CSGYHRTQYF. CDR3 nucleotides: TGCAGTGGCTACCACCGTACGCAGTATTTT.

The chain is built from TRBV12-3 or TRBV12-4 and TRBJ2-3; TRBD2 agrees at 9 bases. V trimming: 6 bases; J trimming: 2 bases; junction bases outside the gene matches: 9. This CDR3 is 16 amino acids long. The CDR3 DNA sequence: TGTGCCAGCAGCTCCGGGGCTAGCGGGGCCACAGATACGCAGTATTTT. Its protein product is CASSSGASGATDTQYF.

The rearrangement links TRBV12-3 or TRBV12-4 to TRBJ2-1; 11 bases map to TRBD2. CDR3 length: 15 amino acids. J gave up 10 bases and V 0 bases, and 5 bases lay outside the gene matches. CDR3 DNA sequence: TGTGCCAGCAGTTTAGCGGGACTAGCGGACACGGAGCAGTTCTTC. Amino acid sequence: CASSLAGLADTEQFF.

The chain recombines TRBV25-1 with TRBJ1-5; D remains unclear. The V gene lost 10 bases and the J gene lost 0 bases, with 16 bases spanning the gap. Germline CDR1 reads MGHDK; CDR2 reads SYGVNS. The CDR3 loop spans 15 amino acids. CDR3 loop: CATLKLEYSNQPQHF. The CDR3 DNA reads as TGTGCCACCCTGAAACTAGAGTATAGCAATCAGCCCCAGCATTTT.

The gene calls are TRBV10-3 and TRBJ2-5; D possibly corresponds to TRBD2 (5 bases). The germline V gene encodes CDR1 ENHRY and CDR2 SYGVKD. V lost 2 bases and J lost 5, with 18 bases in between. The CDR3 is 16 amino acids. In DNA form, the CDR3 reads TGTGCCATCAGTGAGCCCCCGGGGAGAGGAGAGGAGACCCAGTACTTC. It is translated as CAISEPPGRGEETQYF.

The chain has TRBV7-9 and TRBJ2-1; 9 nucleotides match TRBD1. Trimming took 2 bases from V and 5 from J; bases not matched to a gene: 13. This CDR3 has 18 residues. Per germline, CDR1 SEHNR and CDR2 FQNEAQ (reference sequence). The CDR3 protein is CASSLTWRTGGTNNEQFF. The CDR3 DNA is TGTGCCAGCAGCTTAACGTGGAGAACAGGGGGCACTAACAATGAGCAGTTCTTC.

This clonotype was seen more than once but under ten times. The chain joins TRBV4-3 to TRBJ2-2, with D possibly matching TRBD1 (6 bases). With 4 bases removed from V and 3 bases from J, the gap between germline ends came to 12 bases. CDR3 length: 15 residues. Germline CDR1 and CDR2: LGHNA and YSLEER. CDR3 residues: CASSPQGLYTGELFF. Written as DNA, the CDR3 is TGCGCCAGCAGCCCACAGGGCCTATACACCGGGGAGCTGTTTTTT.

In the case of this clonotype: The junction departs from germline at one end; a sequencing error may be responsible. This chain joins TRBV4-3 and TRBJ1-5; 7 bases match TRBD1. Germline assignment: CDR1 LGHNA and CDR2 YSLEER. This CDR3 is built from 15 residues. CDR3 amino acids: CARSQDRDRYQPQHF. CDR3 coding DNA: TGCGCCCGCAGCCAAGATCGGGACAGATATCAGCCCCAGCATTTT.

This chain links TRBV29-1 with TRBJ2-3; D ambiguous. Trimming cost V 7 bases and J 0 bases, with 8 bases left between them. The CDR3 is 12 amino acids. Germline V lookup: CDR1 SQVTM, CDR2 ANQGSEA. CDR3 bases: TGCAGCGCTATTGACAGCACAGATACGCAGTATTTT. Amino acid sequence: CSAIDSTDTQYF.

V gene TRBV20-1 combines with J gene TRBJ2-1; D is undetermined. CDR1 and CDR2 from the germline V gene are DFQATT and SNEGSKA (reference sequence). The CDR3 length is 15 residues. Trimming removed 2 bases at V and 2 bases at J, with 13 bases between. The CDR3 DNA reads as TGCAGTGCTAGACAGGTCGGTCCCCCCTACAATGAGCAGTTCTTC. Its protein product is CSARQVGPPYNEQFF.